This T cell receptor (beta chain) was documented in a study of blood T cells in healthy people across ages. The germline V gene has CDR1 LGHNA and CDR2 YSLEER. Trimming took off 0 bases at V and 0 bases at J, with 9 bases between the two ends. This CDR3 is 16 amino acids long. This clonotype was picked up many times. No antigen is known for it. A second PCR, run for roughly 7 to 11 cycles, used a sample-barcoded 5' primer plus a J-beta primer mix. Each CDR3 protein is one row after TCRdb ran MiXCR on the 5' RACE reads. This table holds about 650,000 distinct CDR3 sequences, about 30% found once. The study's findings and limits: It was not possible, with unsorted PBMCs, to conclusively compare naive and antigen-experienced cells.

This TCR derives from a woman aged 80 or older in good health. Sequences were obtained from blood. This sequence joins TRBV4-3 and TRBJ1-5; a weak D match, TRBD1 (5 bases). CDR3 sequence: CASSQEAGHSNQPQHF. CDR3 nucleotide sequence: TGCGCCAGCAGCCAAGAGGCAGGGCATAGCAATCAGCCCCAGCATTTT.